This paragraph reports one T cell receptor beta chain. Its specificity is not known. This sample was taken from a study of T-cell memory formation after mild COVID-19. Study overall: The two donors had largely donor-specific TCR clusters. The study's findings and limits: Of the contracting clones, CD4+ ones lay mainly in CM and EM, and CD8+ ones in EMRA.

Per the germline V gene, CDR1 is SGHDT and CDR2 is YYEEEE. The junction had 12 bases not matched to a gene; V was cut back by 1 base and J by 3 bases. CDR3 length: 18 amino acids. 5'RACE with constant-segment primers built TCRalpha and TCRbeta cDNA libraries with UMIs. TCRdb re-called the 5' RACE reads with MiXCR, one entry per CDR3 protein. The sample lists hundreds of thousands of distinct CDR3 sequences; around 15% were seen once. The V and J genes are TRBV5-6 and TRBJ2-7; 11 nucleotides align to TRBD1. This TCR was recovered from a man between 18 and 35 years old who had mild COVID-19 (a few samples of this study predate the infection). Cell type and time point are not known. Sequencing was done on a sample of PBMCs or a T cell subset sorted from them (not recorded which). The CDR3 DNA reads as TGTGCCAGCAGCTTGCGGTGGCTCGGACAGGGGGCTCACTACGAGCAGTACGTC. As protein: CASSLRWLGQGAHYEQYV.